Below, 8 T cell receptor beta chains from the same sample are listed, as sequenced in a study of cytomegalovirus exposure and HLA in healthy donors. Primers for the PCR totalled 60 Vbeta and 13 Jbeta. Data came from immunoSEQ multiplex PCR; TCRdb stores just in-frame clones and leaves some out. The sample has some 120,000 clones, around 80% seen once. Specimen: PBMCs. Receptor source: a woman between 25 and 40 years old in good health and CMV-seronegative.

V gene TRBV4-1 combines with J gene TRBJ2-7; tentative D call: TRBD2 (7 bases). The CDR3 runs 13 residues. The germline V gene has CDR1 MGHRA and CDR2 YSYEKL. Trimming pared 0 bases from V and 7 bases from J, leaving 10 bases between. CDR3 region: CASSQDGRGEQYF. The CDR3 coding sequence is TGCGCCAGCAGCCAAGATGGGAGGGGGGAGCAGTACTTC.

This chain links TRBV5-4 with TRBJ2-1; TRBD2 matches 9 bases. Germline-derived CDR1 and CDR2 are SGHNT and YYREEE (reference sequence). V lost 1 base to trimming and J lost 8 bases; unmatched junction nucleotides: 10. The CDR3 covers 16 residues. The CDR3 spells CASSLWLAGTTDEQFF. The CDR3 nucleotides are TGTGCCAGCAGCTTGTGGCTAGCGGGAACTACGGATGAGCAGTTCTTC.

The rearrangement joins TRBV5-1 to TRBJ2-2; 7 positions agree with TRBD2. CDR1 is SGHRS and CDR2 is YFSETQ in the germline V gene. There are 16 residues in the CDR3. V lost 0 bases to trimming and J lost 0 bases; unmatched junction nucleotides: 2. CDR3 nucleotide sequence: TGCGCCAGCAGCTTGGTGGGAGGGGCGAACACCGGGGAGCTGTTTTTT. This sequence encodes CASSLVGGANTGELFF. The whole variable domain, remainder taken from reference TRBV5-1 and TRBJ2-2, is KAGVTQTPRYLIKTRGQQVTLSCSPISGHRSVSWYQQTPGQGLQFLFEYFSETQRNKGNFPGRFSGRQFSNSRSEMNVSTLELGDSALYLCASSLVGGANTGELFFGEGSRLTVL.

J is TRBJ2-3 and V is TRBV4-1; TRBD1 is a possible D gene (5 bases). V was cut by 0 bases and J by 4 bases, with 11 bases left in between. Germline CDR1 MGHRA, CDR2 YSYEKL. The CDR3 has 15 amino acids. CDR3 DNA sequence: TGCGCCAGCAGCCAAGACGGACAAAGGGCAGATACGCAGTATTTT. The encoded protein is CASSQDGQRADTQYF.

The chain is built from TRBV6-5 and TRBJ2-7; 9 bases align to TRBD2. The CDR3 extends over 16 amino acids. Germline CDR1 is MNHEY and CDR2 is SVGAGI. V dropped 0 bases and J dropped 4; count of bases not matched to a gene: 7. CDR3 amino acids: CASSYSTSGGKYEQYF. CDR3 in DNA: TGTGCCAGCAGTTACTCGACGAGCGGGGGGAAATACGAGCAGTACTTC.

The rearrangement links TRBV11-1 to TRBJ2-6, with D hard to call. The germline V and J ends were trimmed by 3 bases and 0 bases, with 6 bases remaining between them. The CDR3 spans 15 residues. CDR1 and CDR2 (germline): SGHAT, FQDESV (reference sequence). This CDR3 reads CASSFAGSGANVLTF. DNA for the CDR3: TGTGCCAGCAGCTTCGCAGGCTCTGGGGCCAACGTCCTGACTTTC.

The V call is TRBV5-6, the J call TRBJ1-2; no clear D gene. The CDR3 consists of 14 residues. Trimming left V 1 base short and J 3 bases short, with 10 bases between. The germline CDR1 and CDR2 sequences are SGHDT and YYEEEE. The CDR3 sequence: CASSLKQWHYGYTF. CDR3 coding DNA: TGTGCCAGCAGCTTGAAACAGTGGCACTATGGCTACACCTTC.

The V call is TRBV11-3, the J call TRBJ1-1; 7 bases map to TRBD1. The J segment lost 0 bases and the V segment lost 5 bases, leaving 3 bases of the junction unmatched. Germline V lookup: CDR1 SGHNT, CDR2 YENEEA. The CDR3 is 14 residues long. The CDR3 sequence: CASSPGQLNTEAFF. The CDR3 DNA reads TGTGCCAGCAGCCCGGGACAGCTGAACACTGAAGCTTTCTTT. The variable domain in full, completed from reference TRBV11-3 and TRBJ1-1, reads EAGVVQSPRYKIIEKKQPVAFWCNPISGHNTLYWYLQNLGQGPELLIRYENEEAVDDSQLPKDRFSAERLKGVDSTLKIQPAELGDSAVYLCASSPGQLNTEAFFGQGTRLTVV.